A selection of T cell receptor beta chains follows, all from one sample in a study of blood T cell repertoires in COVID-19. The assay was immunoSEQ multiplex PCR, and TCRdb's table has in-frame clones only and misses some. The sample records approximately 60,000 clones, roughly 84% being singletons. Source material: peripheral blood. The receptors here all came from a man between 70 and 80 years old with active COVID-19. The CDR3 runs from the conserved cysteine through the conserved F or W. Not every row has a clone size; where given, it reads once, few, many or a size class.

J gene	V gene	clone size	CDR3 protein
TRBJ2-6	TRBV7-9	-	CASTFPSGTVGANVLTF
TRBJ1-4	TRBV7-9	-	CASSSRQGNEKLFF
TRBJ1-4	TRBV4-1	-	CASSGGYATNEKLFF
TRBJ2-1	TRBV5-1	-	CASSLVTGGYNEQFF
TRBJ1-1	TRBV4-1	-	CASRLGQPNTEAFF
TRBJ2-3	TRBV6-6	-	CASSYPSGADTQYF
TRBJ2-1	TRBV5-1	-	CASSFGTSGYNEQFF
TRBJ1-2	TRBV5-6	few	CASSLYGSANYGYTF
TRBJ1-1	TRBV28	once	CASSPGQGVNTEAFF
TRBJ2-1	TRBV2	-	CASSDIAVYNEQFF
TRBJ2-7	TRBV14	-	CASSRSLSWGEGYEQYF
TRBJ2-7	TRBV11-3	-	CASSRDSYEQYF
TRBJ1-1	TRBV29-1	-	CSVGQWNTEAFF
TRBJ2-7	TRBV9	-	CASSGGQGAEEQYF
TRBJ1-3	TRBV5-6	-	CASSARGRRSSGNTIYF
TRBJ2-7	TRBV10-3	-	CAISDPTRTAGEQYF
TRBJ2-2	TRBV4-2	-	CASSPYRTNTGELFF
TRBJ2-1	TRBV4-3	-	CASSQGRSGYEQFF
TRBJ2-5	TRBV9	-	CASSGGPGLQETQYF
TRBJ2-2	TRBV27	-	CASYGDTGELFF
TRBJ1-2	TRBV5-5	-	CASSSTLQGHYGYTF
TRBJ1-1	TRBV9	-	CASSYTGGTEAFF
TRBJ2-2	TRBV10-3	-	CAIAGDRGGTGELFF
TRBJ2-7	TRBV5-1	-	CASRSNWESSYEQYF
TRBJ1-5	TRBV7-8	-	CASSIIQGARNQPQHF
TRBJ2-7	TRBV18	-	CASSPSGGASYEQYF
TRBJ2-1	TRBV5-4	-	CASSLDAYNEQFF